This T cell receptor (beta chain) originates from a study of cytomegalovirus exposure and HLA in healthy donors. Whole-study context: An early data release held tens of millions of unique TCRs from HLA-typed donors. General observations from the study: Usually a TCR sequence was rare, but some public TCRs were found in many donors.

This CDR3 has 17 residues. The V and J ends lost 1 base and 3 bases, in that order; junction bases with no gene match: 9. Germline loops: CDR1 MNHEY, CDR2 SMNVEV (reference sequence). Primers: 60 Vbeta forward and 13 Jbeta reverse. Profiled with immunoSEQ multiplex PCR; TCRdb holds only in-frame clones, not every one. Of about 130,000 clones listed, around 76% were seen once; the top ten hold under 8.5%. A remark on this clone: Its antigen is unknown.

This chain connects TRBV27 to TRBJ1-1, with TRBD1 matching over 9 bases. The specimen was PBMCs. This TCR was recovered from a male donor in good health and CMV-seronegative. The CDR3 loop reads CASSLWYRGQGDTEAFF. Here the CDR3 DNA reads TGTGCCAGCAGTTTATGGTACAGGGGGCAAGGTGACACTGAAGCTTTCTTT.